The 5 T cell receptor beta chains in this list originate from one sample, sequenced in a study of shared clonotypes between healthy human individuals. The assay was immunoSEQ multiplex PCR, and TCRdb's table has in-frame clones only and misses some. The sample lists a few million clones, around nine tenths occurring once. The sample was naive CD4+ T cells sorted from blood. Subset noted: CD45RA+ positively selected. All receptors derive from a man younger than 30 in good health.

Note on this clone: Sequence at one end of the junction differs from germline and may be a read error. The chain employs TRBV7-7 and TRBJ1-6; 7 bases align to TRBD1. CDR3 length: 14 amino acids. The germline V gene has CDR1 SSHAT and CDR2 FNYEAQ (reference sequence). CDR3 in DNA: TGTGCTAGCAGCTCCGACAGGGACAATTCACCCCTCCACTTT. This gives the protein CASSSDRDNSPLHF.

V gene TRBV7-9 combines with J gene TRBJ1-6, with D perhaps matching TRBD1 (6 bases). Germline CDR1 and CDR2: SEHNR and FQNEAQ (reference sequence). V was pared by 5 bases and J by 7 bases, with 15 bases between. This CDR3 has 15 residues. In nucleotides, the CDR3 is TGTGCCAGCAGCAAGGACAGTCTTCTGAATTCACCCCTCCACTTT. Its translation: CASSKDSLLNSPLHF.

The V gene is TRBV2, the J gene TRBJ2-3; TRBD1 is a possible D gene (5 bases). This CDR3 has 15 residues. Germline CDR1 reads SNHLY; CDR2 reads FYNNEI. V shed 5 bases and J shed 1 base, with 13 bases lying between them. The CDR3 DNA follows: TGTGCCAGCAGTCTAAGGGGTCTCGGCACAGATACGCAGTATTTT. It codes for CASSLRGLGTDTQYF.

DNA of the CDR3: TGCGCCAGCAGTGAGACGGGGGGGCCGGAGACCCAGTACTTC. As protein: CASSETGGPETQYF. The chain employs TRBV10-2 and TRBJ2-5; 8 bases match TRBD2. This CDR3 has 14 residues. The V and J ends lost 2 bases and 5 bases, in that order; junction bases with no gene match: 4. Germline CDR1 and CDR2: WSHSY and SAAADI.

Here the CDR3 DNA reads TGCGCCAGCAGCCAAGATGCAGGCGCGAGCACAGATACGCAGTATTTT. It encodes CASSQDAGASTDTQYF. The rearrangement joins TRBV4-3 to TRBJ2-3, with D uncertain. Germline-derived CDR1 and CDR2 are LGHNA and YSLEER. This CDR3 is 16 amino acids long. Trimming cost V 0 bases and J 0 bases, with 10 bases left between them.